The 31 T cell receptor beta chains listed next were all sequenced from one sample in a study of shared clonotypes between healthy human individuals. Naive CD8 isolation took CD45RO-negative cells positively selected for CCR7 and excluded terminally differentiated effector memory CD45RA+ cells. Profiling relied on immunoSEQ multiplex PCR, and the TCRdb table lists in-frame clones only, not all of them. In the table there are about 2.1 million clones, about 94% of which are singletons. Sequencing was done on a sample of naive CD8+ T cells from PBMCs. The receptors shown here come from a young man in good health. Some clones in this sample may be carry-over from other donors' samples.

The chain couples TRBV10-3 to TRBJ2-5; 10 bases are shared with TRBD2. Germline V gene lookup returns CDR1 ENHRY and CDR2 SYGVKD. V trimming: 10 bases; J trimming: 4 bases; junction bases outside the gene matches: 6. The CDR3 loop spans 13 amino acids. This CDR3 reads CASGTSDRETQYF. The CDR3, as DNA: TGTGCCAGTGGGACTAGCGACCGAGAGACCCAGTACTTC.

The chain employs TRBV6-5 and TRBJ2-1; D ambiguous. Deletions cut 6 bases from V and 4 bases from J, with 10 bases between. The germline V gene encodes CDR1 MNHEY and CDR2 SVGAGI. CDR3 length: 13 residues. The CDR3 spells CASSSRVYNEQFF. CDR3 coding DNA: TGTGCCAGCAGCTCGCGAGTTTACAATGAGCAGTTCTTC.

The rearrangement links TRBV30 to TRBJ2-7; D is possibly TRBD1 or TRBD2 (6 bases each). CDR3 size: 14 residues. V was cut by 5 bases and J by 8 bases, with 22 bases left in between. Germline V gene sequence: CDR1 GTSNPN, CDR2 SVGIG (reference sequence). The CDR3 loop reads CAWRPRDTFLKQYF. The CDR3 DNA is TGTGCCTGGCGGCCGCGGGACACCTTTCTGAAGCAGTACTTC.

The CDR3 reads CASSLNREGGHYGYTF. CDR3 nucleotide sequence: TGCGCCAGCAGCTTGAACCGAGAGGGGGGTCACTATGGCTACACCTTC. J is TRBJ1-2 and V is TRBV5-1, with D possibly matching TRBD1 (6 bases). This CDR3 is built from 16 residues. Germline CDR1 SGHRS, CDR2 YFSETQ. Trimming shortened V by 1 base and J by 3 bases, and 16 bases separated the two germline ends. The full variable domain, rest sourced from reference TRBV5-1 and TRBJ1-2, is KAGVTQTPRYLIKTRGQQVTLSCSPISGHRSVSWYQQTPGQGLQFLFEYFSETQRNKGNFPGRFSGRQFSNSRSEMNVSTLELGDSALYLCASSLNREGGHYGYTFGSGTRLTVV.

The J gene is TRBJ1-1, the V gene TRBV9; possible D gene TRBD1, 5 bases. The CDR3 runs 17 residues. The V gene lost 3 bases and the J gene lost 3 bases, with 21 bases spanning the gap. CDR1 and CDR2 (germline): SGDLS, YYNGEE. The CDR3 here is CASSATGTPTRYTEAFF. CDR3 DNA: TGTGCCAGCAGCGCAACCGGGACCCCAACTAGATACACTGAAGCTTTCTTT.

Note on this clone: Other DNA sequences in the sample encode the same CDR3. V usage is TRBV28 and J usage is TRBJ2-7, with 7 nucleotides matching TRBD1. Germline CDR1 MDHEN, CDR2 SYDVKM. The J segment lost 4 bases and the V segment lost 3 bases, leaving 3 bases of the junction unmatched. This CDR3 is built from 13 residues. The CDR3 protein is CASSLPGGYEQYF. DNA of the CDR3: TGTGCCAGCAGTTTGCCAGGGGGATACGAGCAGTACTTC. Full variable domain (missing parts from reference TRBV28 and TRBJ2-7): DVKVTQSSRYLVKRTGEKVFLECVQDMDHENMFWYRQDPGLGLRLIYFSYDVKMKEKGDIPEGYSVSREKKERFSLILESASTNQTSMYLCASSLPGGYEQYFGPGTRLTVT.

This chain joins TRBV7-9 and TRBJ1-4, with a weak D call TRBD1 (5 bases). Germline values: CDR1 SEHNR, CDR2 FQNEAQ (reference sequence). Trimming removed 2 bases from V and 3 bases from J, with 16 bases in between. The CDR3 sequence is 17 residues long. CDR3 sequence reads: CASSLYRPGLANEKLFF. CDR3 DNA: TGTGCCAGCAGCTTATACAGGCCCGGTTTGGCTAATGAAAAACTGTTTTTT.

The rearrangement joins TRBV6-4 to TRBJ1-2, with D hard to call. Per germline, CDR1 MRHNA and CDR2 SNTAGT. This CDR3 has 13 residues. V lost 7 bases and J 2 bases, leaving 11 bases between the germline ends. The CDR3 DNA follows: TGTGCCAGCATCATACATCGGAACTATGGCTACACCTTC. Amino acids: CASIIHRNYGYTF.

The V gene is TRBV7-3, the J gene TRBJ2-2; 8 bases align to TRBD2. Germline V CDR1 and CDR2: SGHTA, FQGTGA. The trim removed 5 bases at V and 2 bases at J, leaving 13 bases unmatched. CDR3 length: 18 amino acids. The CDR3 region has the DNA TGTGCCAGCAGCCCACGTCGGGGGGGCGGGAAAAACACCGGGGAGCTGTTTTTT. Protein: CASSPRRGGGKNTGELFF.

This chain uses TRBV30 with TRBJ2-1; D might be TRBD2 (6 bases). CDR3 length equals 15 residues. The germline CDR1 and CDR2 sequences are GTSNPN and SVGIG (reference sequence). V was shortened by 3 bases and J by 4 bases, with 16 bases between the two germline ends. The CDR3 region is CAWRGGGGGYNEQFF. For the CDR3, the DNA is TGTGCCTGGAGAGGAGGCGGAGGAGGGTACAATGAGCAGTTCTTC.

The DNA for the CDR3 is TGTGCCAGCAGTGAAAGGATGGTGAGGGGCTACGAGCAGTACTTC. This encodes CASSERMVRGYEQYF. The chain recombines TRBV6-1 with TRBJ2-7; D assignment may be TRBD1 or TRBD2 (5 bases each). Germline loops: CDR1 MNHNS, CDR2 SASEGT. V was trimmed by 2 bases and J by 3 bases, leaving 14 bases between them. The CDR3 spans 15 residues.

The chain has TRBV19 and TRBJ1-1; D remains unclear. Germline CDR1 and CDR2: LNHDA and SQIVND (reference sequence). The CDR3 totals 12 residues. V was pared by 5 bases and J by 2 bases, with 6 bases between. CDR3: CASSRVNTEAFF. In DNA form, the CDR3 reads TGTGCCAGTAGTCGTGTCAACACTGAAGCTTTCTTT.

V and J are TRBV7-9 and TRBJ2-1; D is uncertain. The CDR3 length is 13 residues. V was trimmed by 5 bases and J by 8 bases, leaving 13 bases between them. Germline V gives CDR1 SEHNR, CDR2 FQNEAQ (reference sequence). CDR3 sequence (DNA): TGTGCCAGCAGCGCCAGCCCCCTAGATGAGCAGTTCTTC. This sequence encodes CASSASPLDEQFF.

The chain uses TRBV6-4 and TRBJ2-3, with 7 bases that match TRBD2. Germline V gene data show CDR1 as MRHNA and CDR2 as SNTAGT. Trimming at V came to 7 bases and at J to 8 bases, leaving 6 bases not matched to a gene. There are 12 residues in the CDR3. CDR3: CASMDGGGTQYF. CDR3 DNA: TGTGCCAGCATGGACGGCGGGGGTACGCAGTATTTT.

The rearrangement uses TRBV4-1 and TRBJ1-2, with 11 bases lining up with TRBD1. Germline V gene sequence: CDR1 MGHRA, CDR2 YSYEKL. V shed 10 bases, J shed 2 bases, and the junction held 12 bases outside the gene matches. The CDR3 runs to 16 residues. CDR3 amino acids: CATKAEGTGGNYGYTF. The CDR3 coding sequence is TGCGCCACAAAAGCAGAGGGGACAGGGGGAAACTATGGCTACACCTTC.

V and J are TRBV19 and TRBJ2-7; the D gene is possibly TRBD2 (7 bases). V lost 3 bases, J lost 5 bases, and 17 bases lay in between. The CDR3 is made up of 15 amino acids. CDR1 is LNHDA, CDR2 SQIVND, per germline (reference sequence). The CDR3 sequence is CASSMGASGLHEQYF. DNA for the CDR3: TGTGCCAGTAGTATGGGGGCTAGCGGTCTTCACGAGCAGTACTTC.

This chain connects TRBV13 to TRBJ2-5, with a tentative D call TRBD1 (5 bases). With 1 base removed from V and 4 bases from J, the gap between germline ends came to 10 bases. CDR1 PRHDT and CDR2 FYEKMQ come from the germline V gene (reference sequence). This CDR3 region has 14 residues. The CDR3 nucleotides read TGTGCCAGCAGCTTAGAGGGTAGGGGAGAGACCCAGTACTTC. Protein product: CASSLEGRGETQYF.

V and J are TRBV15 and TRBJ2-6; D not resolved. This CDR3 is 19 amino acids long. CDR1 and CDR2 (germline): LNHNV, YYDKDF (reference sequence). V was trimmed by 1 base and J by 0 bases, leaving 16 bases between them. CDR3 in amino acids: CATSRVSYTASSGANVLTF. Here the CDR3 DNA reads TGTGCCACCAGCAGAGTGTCTTACACCGCCAGCTCTGGGGCCAACGTCCTGACTTTC.

The chain links TRBV6-1 to TRBJ1-2; 8 bases match TRBD1. The V and J ends lost 6 bases and 4 bases, in that order; junction bases with no gene match: 4. The germline V gene encodes CDR1 MNHNS and CDR2 SASEGT. The CDR3 loop spans 13 amino acids. This CDR3 reads CASSGQGGYGYTF. CDR3 sequence (DNA): TGTGCCAGCAGCGGACAGGGTGGCTATGGCTACACCTTC.

The CDR3 nucleotides read TGTGCCAGCAGCAAAGAATCTGGGACAGGGGCAGATACGCAGTATTTT. Protein: CASSKESGTGADTQYF. This chain links TRBV21-1 with TRBJ2-3; the D call of TRBD1 is as the table states it, not checked on the DNA. TRBV21-1 is a known pseudogene. The CDR3 runs to 16 residues.

V and J are TRBV28 and TRBJ2-7; 9 bases align to TRBD2. CDR1 and CDR2 (germline): MDHEN, SYDVKM. CDR3 size: 16 residues. Trimming removed 3 bases from V and 2 bases from J; junction bases left unmatched: 8. The CDR3: CASSFQGTSHPYEQYF. The CDR3 DNA sequence: TGTGCCAGCAGTTTCCAAGGGACTAGCCACCCCTACGAGCAGTACTTC.

The chain uses TRBV4-1 and TRBJ2-3; TRBD2 agrees at 12 bases. V dropped 4 bases and J dropped 11; count of bases not matched to a gene: 10. This CDR3 spans 15 amino acids. Germline CDR1 and CDR2: MGHRA and YSYEKL. The CDR3 protein is CASSLGGLAGGGQYF. In DNA form, the CDR3 reads TGCGCCAGCAGCCTCGGTGGGCTAGCGGGAGGGGGGCAGTATTTT.

The chain has TRBV10-1 and TRBJ2-7, with D tentatively TRBD1 (5 bases). Per the germline V gene, CDR1 is WNHNN and CDR2 is SYGVQD (reference sequence). V shed 3 bases and J shed 4 bases, with 13 bases lying between them. This CDR3 has 14 residues. CDR3: CASSESGHAYEQYF. The CDR3 DNA reads as TGCGCCAGCAGTGAAAGTGGACACGCGTACGAGCAGTACTTC.

The genes are TRBV16 and TRBJ2-1, with TRBD2 identical over 7 bases. With V trimmed by 0 bases and J by 2 bases, 7 bases remained unmatched. CDR1 is KGHSY and CDR2 is FQNENV in the germline V gene. The CDR3 length is 17 residues. CDR3 amino acids: CASSQSVGGSTYNEQFF. The CDR3 coding sequence is TGTGCCAGCAGCCAATCGGTCGGCGGGAGCACCTACAATGAGCAGTTCTTC.

This rearrangement joins TRBV7-9 to TRBJ2-7, with D possibly called TRBD1 or TRBD2 (5 bases each). Trimming left V 5 bases short and J 4 bases short, with 18 bases between. Germline loops: CDR1 SEHNR, CDR2 FQNEAQ (reference sequence). CDR3 length: 15 amino acids. The CDR3 sequence is CASSPGGDSLYEQYF. CDR3 coding DNA: TGTGCCAGCAGCCCCGGAGGCGACAGCCTATACGAGCAGTACTTC. The variable domain in full, with the rest retrieved from reference TRBV7-9 and TRBJ2-7, is DTGVSQNPRHKITKRGQNVTFRCDPISEHNRLYWYRQTLGQGPEFLTYFQNEAQLEKSRLLSDRFSAERPKGSFSTLEIQRTEQGDSAMYLCASSPGGDSLYEQYFGPGTRLTVT.

The V and J genes are TRBV28 and TRBJ2-7, with TRBD1 as a possible D gene (6 bases). Deletions cut 6 bases from V and 3 bases from J, with 15 bases between. This CDR3 contains 14 residues. CDR1 and CDR2 from the germline V gene are MDHEN and SYDVKM. The CDR3 nucleotides read TGTGCCAGCAGCCATAGGGACACCTACTACGAGCAGTACTTC. Its translation is CASSHRDTYYEQYF.

This rearrangement joins TRBV28 to TRBJ2-1, with 14 bases that match TRBD2. The CDR3 totals 17 residues. Germline assignment: CDR1 MDHEN and CDR2 SYDVKM. Trimming removed 6 bases from V and 7 bases from J; junction bases left unmatched: 11. CDR3 loop: CASRGLAGVVALNEQFF. The CDR3 nucleotides read TGTGCCAGCAGGGGACTAGCGGGAGTTGTCGCCTTAAATGAGCAGTTCTTC.

The chain is built from TRBV7-8 and TRBJ2-1; D may be TRBD1 (6 bases). Germline V CDR1 and CDR2: SGHVS, FQNEAQ. V was pared by 3 bases and J by 8 bases, with 11 bases between. This CDR3 contains 13 residues. In DNA, the CDR3 is TGTGCCAGCAGCTTGTACAGGGTCCATGAGCAGTTCTTC. Protein: CASSLYRVHEQFF.

The chain is built from TRBV7-2 and TRBJ1-2; D uncertain. CDR3 length: 15 residues. CDR1 is SGHTA, CDR2 FQGNSA, per germline. The V end was cut by 7 bases, the J end by 1 base, with 16 bases between. Written as DNA, the CDR3 is TGTGCCAGCAACGAGCGGGGTGACGTTAACTATGGCTACACCTTC. As protein: CASNERGDVNYGYTF.

The V gene is TRBV11-2, the J gene TRBJ2-7; TRBD2 aligns across 10 bases. Losses at the gene ends were 2 bases for V and 6 bases for J; bases not matched to a gene: 13. CDR1 and CDR2 (germline): SGHAT, FQNNGV. The CDR3 runs 17 residues. The CDR3 region has the DNA TGTGCCAGCAGCTTACTGACGGTCCTAGCGGGAGCTGGCGAGCAGTACTTC. It translates to CASSLLTVLAGAGEQYF.

This chain links TRBV7-9 with TRBJ2-7; D tentatively fits TRBD1 or TRBD2 (5 bases each). CDR1 SEHNR and CDR2 FQNEAQ come from the germline V gene (reference sequence). This CDR3 is 14 amino acids long. Trimming shortened V by 5 bases and J by 3 bases, and 14 bases separated the two germline ends. As DNA, the CDR3 is TGTGCCAGCAGCGACCCGGGACCGAGCTACGAGCAGTACTTC. It is translated as CASSDPGPSYEQYF.